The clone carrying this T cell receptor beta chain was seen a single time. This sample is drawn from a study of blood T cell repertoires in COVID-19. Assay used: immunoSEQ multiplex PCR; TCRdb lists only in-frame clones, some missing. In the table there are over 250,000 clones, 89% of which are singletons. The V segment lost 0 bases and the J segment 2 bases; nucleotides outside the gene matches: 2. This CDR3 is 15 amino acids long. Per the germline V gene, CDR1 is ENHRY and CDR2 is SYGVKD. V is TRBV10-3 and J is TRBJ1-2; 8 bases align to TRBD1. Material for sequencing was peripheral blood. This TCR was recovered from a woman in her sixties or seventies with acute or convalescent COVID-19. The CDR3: CAISESTGENYGYTF. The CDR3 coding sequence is TGTGCCATCAGTGAGTCGACAGGGGAGAACTATGGCTACACCTTC.